This entry describes one T cell receptor beta chain. The clone's antigen remains unknown. One base away there is no much larger clone; base qualities are not given. The record originates from a study of blood T cell repertoires in COVID-19 (dated by TCRdb to 2020 to 2022). Context from the whole study: Samples covering the acute and convalescent phases of COVID-19 were provided by collaborators in the United States, Italy and Spain. The prospective study material was composed of cDNA or gDNA derived from T cells, B-cell-depleted T cells, or PBMCs. The dataset comprised deeply sampled blood TCRbeta repertoires from subjects exposed to, actively infected with, or recovered from COVID-19. The repertoires were made available in a free public database intended to serve as a resource for research on the immune response to SARS-CoV-2. Samples came from the ongoing ImmuneRACE study (first 160 participants) plus 1,254 subjects from 6 global collaborators. Nearly every sample came with metadata listing a de-identified subject ID, COVID-19 status, age in years and sex. Where available, HLA class I and class II types were taken from metadata supplied by the sample provider and were not determined by assay-based typing.

The immunoSEQ Assay, a bias-controlled multiplex PCR, was used to amplify TCRbeta CDR3 regions from genomic DNA. As for the original processing: Within the assay, amplification of reference gene primers was used to estimate how many nucleated cells each sample contained. Sequence reads were collapsed and filtered to measure the absolute abundance of every unique TCRbeta CDR3 rearrangement. For each sample, productive Simpson clonality was calculated by taking the square root of Simpson's diversity index across productive rearrangements. Imported from immuneACCESS, the table was reduced by TCRdb to in-frame sequences with V and J called. These copies leave out some clones; in studies compared against another copy, an unresolved V gene accounts for under half, and the cause of the remainder is not known. V, J and clone size derive from that table, while D and trimming were established from the DNA sequence. Present in this sample are tens of thousands of clones, about 85% of which were seen just once. Of the sample, roughly a third is held by the ten largest clones.

V lost 0 bases and J lost 0 bases; the stretch between them is 9 bases long. Counted from cysteine to phenylalanine, this CDR3 has 16 amino acids. Only the CDR3 portion is preserved as DNA: 48 bases, with reading frame beginning at the first base. CDR1 and CDR2 (MGHRA, YSYEKL) derive from the germline V gene. Collaborating institutions collected whole blood in K2EDTA tubes following their own protocols. For TCRbeta analysis, collaborators shipped samples in one of three forms: frozen whole blood, isolated PBMCs, or DNA extracted from either of those sample types. The paper as a whole reports these results and caveats: The quantity of clinical and demographic metadata differed by source and by participant and was supplied without curation.

This clonotype was obtained from a woman over 75 with acute or convalescent COVID-19. The sample consisted of peripheral blood. The rearranged chain carries TRBV4-1 and TRBJ1-3; TRBD1 is possibly the D segment (6 matching bases). Here the CDR3 is given as CASSQDRGFSGNTIYF. The nucleotides read TGCGCCAGCAGCCAAGATAGGGGGTTCTCTGGAAACACCATATATTTT.